This TCR beta chain was sequenced in a study of post-analysis software for immune sequencing data. Regarding the study as a whole: There were five TRBV segments more frequent in patients than controls, and TRBV5-6, TRBV5-1 and TRBV20-1 were among them.

TCR beta cDNA libraries included unique molecular identifiers. TCRdb redid the calling of the PCR reads with MiXCR, one entry per CDR3 protein. The table lists roughly 410,000 distinct CDR3 sequences, around 33% of them singletons. This clonotype was seen only a few times. The antigen is not known. This CDR3 comprises 14 residues. With V trimmed by 5 bases and J by 6 bases, 6 bases remained unmatched. The clonotype was recovered from a girl between 10 and 17 years old with multiple sclerosis. Sequenced material: blood. The gene calls are TRBV12-3 or TRBV12-4 and TRBJ1-4, with 7 bases aligning to TRBD1. The CDR3 loop reads CASSPGTADEKLFF. The CDR3 region has the DNA TGTGCCAGCAGTCCCGGGACAGCCGATGAAAAACTGTTTTTT.